The sequence of this T cell receptor (beta chain) was determined in a study of OX40 agonist ivuxolimab in advanced cancers. On the study more broadly: The dose-escalation cohort had hepatocellular carcinoma, melanoma, renal cell or head and neck cancer. The dose-escalation cohort was about 80% male, with a mean age of 60 years, ranging about 20 to 85. Points from the study as a whole: Expanded clones were, on average, more numerous in CD8+ T cells than in CD4+.

CDR1 is GTSNPN, CDR2 SVGIG, per germline (reference sequence). The V end lost 1 base, the J end lost 7 bases, and 14 bases lay between the germline ends. The CDR3 has 15 amino acids. Profiled with immunoSEQ multiplex PCR; TCRdb holds only in-frame clones, not every one. The sample shows some 130,000 clones, around 89% of them seen only once. Note on this clone: Its antigen is still unknown.

Blood sampling took place at baseline, cycle 4 day 1, and cycle 7 day 1. The sample consisted of CD4+ or CD8+ T cells sorted from blood, taken in a trial of the OX40 agonist ivuxolimab. This TCR derives from an adult with an advanced solid tumor such as melanoma, head and neck, liver or kidney cancer. The rearrangement links TRBV30 to TRBJ1-6, with D possibly TRBD1 on 5 matching bases. The CDR3 spells CAWSAWGLRNSPLHF. The CDR3, as DNA: TGTGCCTGGAGTGCCTGGGGACTCAGGAATTCACCCCTCCACTTT.